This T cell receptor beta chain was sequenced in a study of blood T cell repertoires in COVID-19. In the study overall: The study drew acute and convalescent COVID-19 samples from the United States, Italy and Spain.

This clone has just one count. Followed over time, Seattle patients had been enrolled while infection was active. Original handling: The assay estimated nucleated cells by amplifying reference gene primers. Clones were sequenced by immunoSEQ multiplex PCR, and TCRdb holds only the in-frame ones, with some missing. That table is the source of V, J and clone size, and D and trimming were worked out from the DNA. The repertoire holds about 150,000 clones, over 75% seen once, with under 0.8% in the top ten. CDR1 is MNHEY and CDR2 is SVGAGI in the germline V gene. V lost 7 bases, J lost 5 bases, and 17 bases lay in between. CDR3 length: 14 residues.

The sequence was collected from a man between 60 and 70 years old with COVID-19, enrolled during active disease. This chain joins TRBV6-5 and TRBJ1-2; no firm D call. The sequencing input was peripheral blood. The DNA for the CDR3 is TGTGCCAGCACTTCCTCGGGCAGAAGTTATGGCTACACCTTC. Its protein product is CASTSSGRSYGYTF.